Listed here is a single TCR beta chain. The data were obtained in a study of cytomegalovirus exposure and HLA in healthy donors. The CDR3 runs to 15 residues. V shed 9 bases and J 6 bases; nucleotides not matched to a gene: 11. Germline CDR1 is ENHRY and CDR2 is SYGVKD. PCR employed 60 Vbeta and 13 Jbeta primers. The table came from immunoSEQ multiplex PCR; TCRdb's copy has only in-frame clones and leaves some out. The sample consists of tens of thousands of clones, roughly 70% of them appearing once. Source material: PBMCs. The receptor comes from a man aged 50 or older in good health and CMV-seropositive. The gene calls are TRBV10-3 and TRBJ2-3; 11 bases line up with TRBD2. CDR3 residues: CAIKTRTSGSDTQYF. The CDR3 DNA reads TGTGCCATTAAGACTAGGACTAGCGGGTCTGATACGCAGTATTTT.